The clone carrying this T cell receptor (beta chain) was detected only a few times. The antigen is not known. Template switching added a universal primer site, and cDNA bore unique molecular identifiers. Each CDR3 protein gets one entry after TCRdb re-called the 5' RACE reads with MiXCR. The sample has 400,000 to 600,000 distinct CDR3 sequences; about a fifth are singletons. This sample is drawn from a study of identical twins. Study-wide points: Less excess twin sharing appeared in beta out-of-frame sequences. Clonotypes of the beta chain that were abundant in cord blood carried fewer insertions (memory repertoires showed none).

Every donor was a healthy Caucasian. V trimming: 1 base; J trimming: 2 bases; junction bases outside the gene matches: 9. The CDR3 sequence is 18 residues long. Germline loops: CDR1 LGHNA, CDR2 YNFKEQ. These sequences were also reported in another study, on yellow fever vaccine responses in identical twins.

The receptor comes from a woman younger than 35 in good health. The chain combines TRBV4-2 with TRBJ2-5; 11 bases fit TRBD2. What was sequenced was CD4+ T cells sorted from blood. Here the CDR3 DNA reads TGTGCCAGCAGCCAAGGGGTCCTAGCGGGAGGACTACAAGAGACCCAGTACTTC. Encoded protein: CASSQGVLAGGLQETQYF.